This note documents a single TCR beta chain sequence. Its matching antigen is unknown. Here immunoSEQ multiplex PCR was the method, and the copy in TCRdb shows in-frame clones only, minus some. The sample includes tens of thousands of clones, around four fifths of them seen just once. The data are from a study of T cell responses to AZD1222 COVID-19 vaccine. Germline V gives CDR1 KGHSH, CDR2 LQKENI. The CDR3 totals 13 residues. V was cut by 2 bases and J by 6 bases, with 11 bases left in between. Findings of the study overall: At baseline, just a handful of AZD1222 recipients tested seropositive. Spike-specific TCR breadth rose after two AZD1222 doses, and depth rose as well. Among vaccine-associated CD4 TCRs, coverage spanned spike, with dominance at 160-218 and 743-854.

The chain carries TRBV18 and TRBJ2-7, with D possibly TRBD1 on 5 matching bases. Sequencing was performed on peripheral blood, taken on day 0 of AZD1222 vaccination. This receptor was obtained from an adult in good health. CDR3 region: CASSPGAGFEQYF. CDR3 coding DNA: TGTGCCAGCTCACCAGGGGCAGGGTTCGAGCAGTACTTC.